Sequencing of this T cell receptor beta chain was carried out in a study of technical replicates of blood from a handful of donors. The protocol was immunoSEQ multiplex PCR, while the TCRdb copy is restricted to in-frame clones and leaves out a portion. The sample holds about 70,000 clones, 90% to 95% seen once. The receptor was isolated from a human donor in good health. The sequencing sample was made of T cells isolated from PBMCs.

In nucleotides, the CDR3 is TGTGCCAGCAGTTCAGGGGTAGCAGGTTTTAATCAGCCCCAGCATTTT. It translates to CASSSGVAGFNQPQHF. This sequence joins TRBV28 and TRBJ1-5; maybe TRBD1 (6 bases). CDR1 is MDHEN, CDR2 SYDVKM, per germline. The CDR3 extends over 16 amino acids. V was cut by 4 bases and J by 4 bases, with 17 bases left in between.